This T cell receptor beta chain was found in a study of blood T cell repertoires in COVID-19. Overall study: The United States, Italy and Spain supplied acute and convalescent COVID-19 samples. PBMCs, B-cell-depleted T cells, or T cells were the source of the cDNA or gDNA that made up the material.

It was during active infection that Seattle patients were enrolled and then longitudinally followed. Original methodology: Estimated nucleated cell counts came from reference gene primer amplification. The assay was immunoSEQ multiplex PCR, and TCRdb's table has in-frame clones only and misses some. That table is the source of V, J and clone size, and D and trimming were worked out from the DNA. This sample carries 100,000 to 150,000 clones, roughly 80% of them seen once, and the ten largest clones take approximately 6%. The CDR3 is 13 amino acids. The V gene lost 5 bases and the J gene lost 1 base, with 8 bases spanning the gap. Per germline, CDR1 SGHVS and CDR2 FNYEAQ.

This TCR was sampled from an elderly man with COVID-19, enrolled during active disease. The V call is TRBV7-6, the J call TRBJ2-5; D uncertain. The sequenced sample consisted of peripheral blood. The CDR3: CASSSTRQETQYF. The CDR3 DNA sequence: TGTGCCAGCAGCAGCACTCGCCAAGAGACCCAGTACTTC.